These T cell receptor beta chains were read from a single sample in a study of human T cells and chemical hapten exposure. TCRdb reprocessed the RACE reads via MiXCR and lists one record per CDR3 protein. This table has roughly 90,000 distinct CDR3 sequences, about a tenth appearing once. The sample consisted of whole blood, taken in connection with sensitization to the hapten diphenylcyclopropenone (DPC). The origin of the receptors is a woman aged 25 to 45 with alopecia areata. Some clones in this sample may be carry-over from other donors' samples. Each CDR3 is given with its conserved first and last residue. Fields, in order: CDR3 length, J gene, V gene, D gene, clone size, CDR3 DNA, CDR3 protein. D genes are given only for firm matches. Some rows mark clone size as missing; the rest say once, few, many or name a class of expanded clone.

>21|TRBJ2-1|TRBV4-2|-|few
TGTGCCAGCAGCCAAGCTACGGACCGTCGCGGGAAAGAAGGCCCCTACAATGAGCAGTTCTTC
CASSQATDRRGKEGPYNEQFF
>15|TRBJ2-1|TRBV12-3/TRBV12-4|-|many
TGTGCCAGCAGTTTTGGAGGAAGCTCCTACAATGAGCAGTTCTTC
CASSFGGSSYNEQFF
>15|TRBJ2-3|TRBV7-9|TRBD2|many
TGTGCCAGCAGCTTACTAGCGGGGGTAACAGATACGCAGTATTTT
CASSLLAGVTDTQYF
>14|TRBJ1-6|TRBV12-3/TRBV12-4|-|many
TGTGCCAGCAGTTGGACAAAGGGGAATTCACCCCTCCACTTT
CASSWTKGNSPLHF
>13|TRBJ1-5|TRBV20-1|-|few
TGCAGTGCTAGGCAGCCGGGAGATCAGCCCCAGCATTTT
CSARQPGDQPQHF
>16|TRBJ2-3|TRBV7-2|TRBD2|-
TGTGCCAGCAGCTTAGAAGGGACTAGCGGGGTTACTACGCAGTATTTT
CASSLEGTSGVTTQYF
>19|TRBJ1-6|TRBV12-2|-|-
TGTGCAAGTCGCTTAGTGTTAGGAGGTTTACAGAGGTGTAATTCACCCCTCCACTTT
CASRLVLGGLQRCNSPLHF
>20|TRBJ1-1|TRBV12-3/TRBV12-4|TRBD1|-
TGTGCCAGCAGTTCTTTAAGACAGGGGCTCACCCTACAAAGGGGAACTGAAGCTTTCTTT
CASSSLRQGLTLQRGTEAFF
>15|TRBJ2-3|TRBV6-4|TRBD1|many
TGTGCCAGCAGCGCCGGGACAGGGGAGACAGATACGCAGTATTTT
CASSAGTGETDTQYF
>16|TRBJ2-7|TRBV5-1|TRBD2|-
TGCGCCAGCAGCACAGGGACTAGCGGGAGGGCCCACGAGCAGTACTTC
CASSTGTSGRAHEQYF
>14|TRBJ2-3|TRBV6-5|TRBD1|many
TGTGCCAGCAGCTATGGGACAGCCCGCGATACGCAGTATTTT
CASSYGTARDTQYF
>17|TRBJ1-2|TRBV6-2/TRBV6-3|-|few
TGTGCCAGCAGTTACGATAGACGGGCAGCGTTGGACTATGGCTACACCTTC
CASSYDRRAALDYGYTF
>15|TRBJ1-3|TRBV5-1|-|-
TGCGCCAGTAGCCCCGTGGGGGGGAACGATCGCACCATATATTTT
CASSPVGGNDRTIYF
>13|TRBJ1-2|TRBV29-1|-|few
TGCAGCGCTTCAGGGGCTTTCTACTATGGCTACACCTTC
CSASGAFYYGYTF
>10|TRBJ1-1|TRBV29-1|-|-
TGCAGCGCCGCGCTAGAGGAAGCTTTCTTT
CSAALEEAFF
>17|TRBJ1-4|TRBV3-1|-|many
TGTGCCAGCAGCCAAGGTATATCGGCGGGGGCTAGTGAAAAACTGTTTTTT
CASSQGISAGASEKLFF
>13|TRBJ2-2|TRBV29-1|-|few
TGCAGCGTTGGGCCAATGAACACCGGGGAGCTGTTTTTT
CSVGPMNTGELFF
>16|TRBJ2-2|TRBV19|TRBD2|-
TGTGCCAGTCGGAGTAGCGGGAGGATTGACCCCGGGGAGCTGTTTTTT
CASRSSGRIDPGELFF
>14|TRBJ2-1|TRBV18|TRBD2|-
TGTGCCAGCTCACCTGAACTAGCGCACAATGAGCAGTTCTTC
CASSPELAHNEQFF
>14|TRBJ2-5|TRBV4-1|-|-
TGCGCCAGCAGCCCCCTAGAGGGACAAGAGACCCAGTACTTC
CASSPLEGQETQYF
>14|TRBJ2-6|TRBV5-1|-|many
TGCGCCAGCAGCTTGACGGGGGAAGCCAACGTCCTGACTTTC
CASSLTGEANVLTF
>14|TRBJ1-1|TRBV28|TRBD1|-
TGTGCCAGCAGCGGGACAGGGGAGCACGGTGAAGCTTTCTTT
CASSGTGEHGEAFF
>16|TRBJ2-2|TRBV5-1|-|few
TGCGCCAGCAGCTTGTTATGGGAGTCAAACACCGGGGAGCTGTTTTTT
CASSLLWESNTGELFF
>12|TRBJ2-3|TRBV11-3|-|-
TGTGCCAGCGCGCGGACTCCAGATACGCAGTATTTT
CASARTPDTQYF
>17|TRBJ2-2|TRBV27|-|few
TGTGCCAGCAGTCTTCGGGTTTACCCGGTGAACACCGGGGAGCTGTTTTTT
CASSLRVYPVNTGELFF
>13|TRBJ1-2|TRBV30|-|-
TGTGCCTGGAGTGTATCTAAGAACTATGGCTACACCTTC
CAWSVSKNYGYTF
>15|TRBJ1-5|TRBV5-5|-|many
TGTGCCAGCAGCTCGAACGGACAGAATAATCAGCCCCAGCATTTT
CASSSNGQNNQPQHF
>12|TRBJ2-5|TRBV29-1|-|many
TGCAGCGTTGGTGGGCTCCAAGAGACCCAGTACTTC
CSVGGLQETQYF
>14|TRBJ1-1|TRBV12-3/TRBV12-4|-|many
TGTGCCAGCAGTTTAACGGGGGAATACACTGAAGCTTTCTTT
CASSLTGEYTEAFF
>13|TRBJ1-2|TRBV6-5|-|many
TGTGCCAGCAGTGGAGGCAGGAGCTATGGCTACACCTTC
CASSGGRSYGYTF
>10|TRBJ2-1|TRBV10-2|-|-
TGCGCCAGCAAGTTGAATGAGCAGTTCTTC
CASKLNEQFF
>15|TRBJ1-6|TRBV6-5|TRBD1|many
TGTGCCAGCAGTTACACGGGGACAGGGAGTTCACCCCTCCACTTT
CASSYTGTGSSPLHF
>14|TRBJ1-5|TRBV5-1|-|many
TGCGCCAGCAGCTTGGGGGACACAAATCAGCCCCAGCATTTT
CASSLGDTNQPQHF
>15|TRBJ1-3|TRBV12-3/TRBV12-4|TRBD1|few
TGTGCCAGCAGTTTAGGACAGGGCTCTGGAAACACCATATATTTT
CASSLGQGSGNTIYF
>13|TRBJ2-5|TRBV29-1|-|-
TGCAGCGCCTGCGGGACGGCCCAAGAGACCCAGTACTTC
CSACGTAQETQYF
>11|TRBJ2-5|TRBV29-1|-|few
TGCAGCGTTGAAGTGCAAGAGACCCAGTACTTC
CSVEVQETQYF
>14|TRBJ1-2|TRBV5-1|TRBD1|once
TGCGCCAGCAGTTACGGGACAGGGCTCTATGGCTACACCTTC
CASSYGTGLYGYTF
>15|TRBJ2-7|TRBV27|TRBD2|few
TGTGCCAGCAGTTTATCCCTTAGCGGGAGTGACGAGCAGTACTTC
CASSLSLSGSDEQYF
>16|TRBJ1-1|TRBV29-1|-|few
TGCAGCGTTGACCTCTCCCGTACGACCTCGAACACTGAAGCTTTCTTT
CSVDLSRTTSNTEAFF
>14|TRBJ1-1|TRBV4-1|-|many
TGCGCCAGCAGCCTGACAGCGGTGAACACTGAAGCTTTCTTT
CASSLTAVNTEAFF
>14|TRBJ2-5|TRBV9|-|-
TGTGCCAGCAGCGGTGGACAGACTCAAGAGACCCAGTACTTC
CASSGGQTQETQYF
>15|TRBJ1-1|TRBV6-1|-|-
TGTGCCAGCAGTGAATACGGGGGCGCGGGCACTGAAGCTTTCTTT
CASSEYGGAGTEAFF
>13|TRBJ1-5|TRBV29-1|-|many
TGCAGCGTTGGGGCGCGGGGGGATCAGCCCCAGCATTTT
CSVGARGDQPQHF
>15|TRBJ1-3|TRBV12-3/TRBV12-4|-|-
TGTGCCAGCACCATGGGACTGCGCTCTGGAAACACCATATATTTT
CASTMGLRSGNTIYF
>16|TRBJ2-1|TRBV24-1|TRBD2|many
TGTGCCACCAGTGACCCTGGGACTAGCGGGAGCTATGAGCAGTTCTTC
CATSDPGTSGSYEQFF
>12|TRBJ2-1|TRBV10-3|-|-
TGTGCCATCAGTGAGACAGGGAGTGAGCAGTTCTTC
CAISETGSEQFF
>16|TRBJ2-1|TRBV7-9|TRBD1|few
TGTGCCAGCAGCTCCGACAGGGGGGAATCCTACAATGAGCAGTTCTTC
CASSSDRGESYNEQFF
>15|TRBJ2-3|TRBV20-1|-|many
TGCAGTGCTAGAGATCAGGGACCTAGCACAGATACGCAGTATTTT
CSARDQGPSTDTQYF
>16|TRBJ2-3|TRBV5-1|TRBD1|few
TGCGCCAGCAGGACCGTGGACAGGGGGCTTACAGATACGCAGTATTTT
CASRTVDRGLTDTQYF
>11|TRBJ1-6|TRBV28|-|few
TGTGCCAGCAGTTCACAATCGGCCCTCCACTTT
CASSSQSALHF